This T cell receptor beta chain comes out of a study of patients and donors after allogeneic stem cell transplantation. The CDR3 extends over 13 amino acids. V was shortened by 7 bases and J by 13 bases, with 19 bases between the two germline ends. MiXCR, applied by TCRdb to the RT-PCR reads, yields one record per CDR3 protein. The data hold about a million distinct CDR3 sequences, with roughly 17% observed a single time. Sequenced: blood, either unsorted or a sorted T cell fraction (not recorded which). The sequence was collected from a human donor who was either an allogeneic HSCT recipient or a stem cell or donor lymphocyte infusion donor (not recorded which). It is not recorded whose cells these are; they may come from a transplant donor. The chain joins TRBV12-3 or TRBV12-4 to TRBJ1-4; D might be TRBD1 (5 bases). The DNA for the CDR3 is TGTGCCAGCACCTTAGGGGTGTTTGAAGGACTGTTTTTT. This gives the protein CASTLGVFEGLFF.